These 5 T cell receptor beta chains were sequenced from one sample in a study of T cell responses to AZD1222 COVID-19 vaccine. TCRdb's table, derived via immunoSEQ multiplex PCR, lists solely in-frame clones and lacks some. The sample contains some 100,000 clones, around nine tenths of which appear only once. The source material was peripheral blood, sampled on day 0 of AZD1222 vaccination. Receptor source: an adult in good health.

This sequence joins TRBV9 and TRBJ1-4; no clear D. Germline lookup yields CDR1 SGDLS and CDR2 YYNGEE. There are 14 residues in the CDR3. Between the trimmed V and J ends, which lost 2 bases and 5 bases, there was a span of 10 bases. CDR3 sequence reads: CASSVGVGNEKLFF. The DNA of the CDR3 is TGTGCCAGCAGCGTTGGGGTAGGGAATGAAAAACTGTTTTTT. The complete variable domain, with remaining parts taken from reference TRBV9 and TRBJ1-4, reads DSGVTQTPKHLITATGQRVTLRCSPRSGDLSVYWYQQSLDQGLQFLIQYYNGEERAKGNILERFSAQQFPDLHSELNLSSLELGDSALYFCASSVGVGNEKLFFGSGTQLSVL.

This clone was counted a single time. CDR3 region: CASSLGTGPYEQYF. CDR3 DNA: TGTGCCAGCAGCTTGGGGACAGGGCCCTACGAGCAGTACTTC. The V and J genes are TRBV7-9 and TRBJ2-7, with TRBD1 matching 9 bases. The V segment lost 3 bases and the J segment 2 bases; nucleotides outside the gene matches: 2. The CDR3 has 14 amino acids. Germline V gene data show CDR1 as SEHNR and CDR2 as FQNEAQ (reference sequence). The whole variable domain, remainder taken from reference TRBV7-9 and TRBJ2-7, is DTGVSQNPRHKITKRGQNVTFRCDPISEHNRLYWYRQTLGQGPEFLTYFQNEAQLEKSRLLSDRFSAERPKGSFSTLEIQRTEQGDSAMYLCASSLGTGPYEQYFGPGTRLTVT.

This clone was recorded only once. The V and J genes are TRBV25-1 and TRBJ1-2, with a weak D call TRBD1 (6 bases). Germline V lookup: CDR1 MGHDK, CDR2 SYGVNS. The CDR3 runs to 15 residues. Trimming took off 2 bases at V and 4 bases at J, with 14 bases between the two ends. CDR3 sequence (DNA): TGTGCCAGCAGTGAAAGGGGGGGCGGCAGCTATGGCTACACCTTC. Its translation is CASSERGGGSYGYTF.

V is TRBV5-1 and J is TRBJ1-2; D unclear. This CDR3 has 17 amino acids. Per germline, CDR1 SGHRS and CDR2 YFSETQ. Trimming took off 0 bases at V and 0 bases at J, with 15 bases between the two ends. CDR3 DNA: TGCGCCAGCAGCTTGGAGGGAGGGAGTCTCACTAACTATGGCTACACCTTC. Amino acid sequence: CASSLEGGSLTNYGYTF.

V usage is TRBV6-2 or TRBV6-3 and J usage is TRBJ2-6; no clear D. This CDR3 spans 18 amino acids. The germline gives CDR1 MNHEY, CDR2 SVGEGT. V lost 5 bases and J lost 0, with 17 bases in between. CDR3 protein: CASSPESPTSSGANVLTF. CDR3 sequence (DNA): TGTGCCAGCAGTCCGGAGTCGCCCACCAGCTCTGGGGCCAACGTCCTGACTTTC.